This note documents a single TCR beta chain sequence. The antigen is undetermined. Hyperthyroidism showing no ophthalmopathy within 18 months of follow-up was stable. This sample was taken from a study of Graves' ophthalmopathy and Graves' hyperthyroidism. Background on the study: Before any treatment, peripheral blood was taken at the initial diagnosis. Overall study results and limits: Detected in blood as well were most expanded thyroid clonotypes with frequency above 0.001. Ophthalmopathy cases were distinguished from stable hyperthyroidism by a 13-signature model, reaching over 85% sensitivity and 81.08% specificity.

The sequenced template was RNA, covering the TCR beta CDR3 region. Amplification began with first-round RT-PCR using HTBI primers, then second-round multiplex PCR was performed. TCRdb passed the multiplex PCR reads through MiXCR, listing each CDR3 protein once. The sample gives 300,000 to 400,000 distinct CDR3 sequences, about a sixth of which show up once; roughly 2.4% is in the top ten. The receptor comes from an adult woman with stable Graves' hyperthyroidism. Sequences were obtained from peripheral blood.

The CDR3 DNA reads as TGTGCCAGCAGTTACTCGAGGAGGGCTGGAAACACCATATATTTT. Its translation: CASSYSRRAGNTIYF. The chain recombines TRBV6-5 with TRBJ1-3, with D unclear. V was pared by 0 bases and J by 2 bases, with 8 bases between. The CDR3 spans 15 residues. Germline V gene data show CDR1 as MNHEY and CDR2 as SVGAGI.